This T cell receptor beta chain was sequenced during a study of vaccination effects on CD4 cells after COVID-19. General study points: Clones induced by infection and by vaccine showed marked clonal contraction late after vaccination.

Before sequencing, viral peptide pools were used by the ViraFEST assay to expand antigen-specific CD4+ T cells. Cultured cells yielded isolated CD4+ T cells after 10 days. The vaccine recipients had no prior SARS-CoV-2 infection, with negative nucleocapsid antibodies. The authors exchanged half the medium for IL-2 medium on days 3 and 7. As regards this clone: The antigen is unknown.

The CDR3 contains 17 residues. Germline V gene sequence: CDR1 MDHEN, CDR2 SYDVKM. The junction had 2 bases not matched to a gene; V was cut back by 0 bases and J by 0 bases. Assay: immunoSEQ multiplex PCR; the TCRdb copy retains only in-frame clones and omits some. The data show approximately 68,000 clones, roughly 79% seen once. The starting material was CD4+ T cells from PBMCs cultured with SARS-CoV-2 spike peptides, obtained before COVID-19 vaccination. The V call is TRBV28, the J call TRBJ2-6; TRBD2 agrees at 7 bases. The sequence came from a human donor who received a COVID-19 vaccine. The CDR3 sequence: CASSLWTGGSGANVLTF. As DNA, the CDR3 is TGTGCCAGCAGTTTATGGACGGGGGGCTCTGGGGCCAACGTCCTGACTTTC.